This entry lists 31 T cell receptor beta chains sequenced from one sample in a study of monozygotic twins with inflammatory bowel disease. From its re-call of the 5' RACE reads, TCRdb lists each CDR3 protein once, without DNA. This sample contains around 370,000 distinct CDR3 sequences. The sample consisted of blood. The receptors stem from a human donor with ulcerative colitis or Crohn's disease, or a healthy co-twin of an affected twin (not recorded which).

The chain couples TRBV2 to TRBJ1-2; no DNA is available, so the TRBD1 call from TCRdb remains unchecked. CDR3 size: 14 residues. Germline assignment: CDR1 SNHLY and CDR2 FYNNEI. The CDR3 spells CASSQGARDYGYTF.

The rearrangement links TRBV7-9 to TRBJ2-1; with no DNA, the TCRdb D assignment of TRBD2 cannot be verified. The CDR3 consists of 13 residues. Germline loops: CDR1 SEHNR, CDR2 FQNEAQ (reference sequence). CDR3: CASSSQGGSEQFF.

The chain carries TRBV20-1 and TRBJ1-6; the D call of TRBD1 rests on TCRdb alone, since no DNA is present to check it. Germline V gives CDR1 DFQATT, CDR2 SNEGSKA (reference sequence). This CDR3 has 17 amino acids. The CDR3 sequence: CSARDPYSQAPNSPLHF.

This chain connects TRBV2 to TRBJ1-1; the TCRdb D gene call, TRBD1, has no DNA to confirm it. The CDR3 consists of 13 residues. The germline gives CDR1 SNHLY, CDR2 FYNNEI. The CDR3 loop is CASMARENTEAFF.

The chain combines TRBV3-1 with TRBJ2-1; the TCRdb D gene call, TRBD1, has no DNA to confirm it. Per the germline V gene, CDR1 is LGHDT and CDR2 is YNNKEL (reference sequence). The CDR3 contains 15 residues. CDR3 region: CASSPGQGLHNEQFF.

The chain combines TRBV29-1 with TRBJ2-2; TCRdb picks TRBD1, but there is no DNA to check that call. CDR3 length: 13 residues. The V gene's germline CDR1 is SQVTM and CDR2 ANQGSEA. The CDR3: CSGDRENTGELFF.

CDR3: CASSGGEALKETQYF. V is TRBV7-9 and J is TRBJ2-5; TCRdb reports TRBD2, a call that lacks DNA to check it against. The V gene's germline CDR1 is SEHNR and CDR2 FQNEAQ (reference sequence). The CDR3 consists of 15 residues.

The chain has TRBV18 and TRBJ2-5. The germline CDR1 and CDR2 sequences are KGHSH and LQKENI. This CDR3 is 14 amino acids long. The CDR3 region is CASSPPTERETQYF. The complete variable domain, with remaining parts taken from reference TRBV18 and TRBJ2-5, reads NAGVMQNPRHLVRRRGQEARLRCSPMKGHSHVYWYRQLPEEGLKFMVYLQKENIIDESGMPKERFSAEFPKEGPSILRIQQVVRGDSAAYFCASSPPTERETQYFGPGTRLLVL.

The chain recombines TRBV5-1 with TRBJ2-2. Per germline, CDR1 SGHRS and CDR2 YFSETQ. This CDR3 has 17 residues. The CDR3 region is CASSLSGPITNTGELFF.

J is TRBJ1-2 and V is TRBV7-9. There are 14 residues in the CDR3. Germline V CDR1 and CDR2: SEHNR, FQNEAQ (reference sequence). The CDR3 sequence is CASSFPRAPRGYTF.

The chain links TRBV27 to TRBJ1-1; TCRdb reports TRBD1, a call that lacks DNA to check it against. Germline assignment: CDR1 MNHEY and CDR2 SMNVEV (reference sequence). This CDR3 is 14 amino acids long. CDR3 region: CASRTRTVGTEAFF.

The chain couples TRBV18 to TRBJ1-2; without DNA, the TCRdb call of TRBD1 cannot be checked. The CDR3 runs 13 residues. From germline, CDR1 is KGHSH and CDR2 LQKENI. CDR3 region: CASSLDNNYGYTF.

The rearrangement joins TRBV7-9 to TRBJ1-6; TCRdb calls TRBD1, which cannot be checked without DNA. Germline CDR1 SEHNR, CDR2 FQNEAQ (reference sequence). The CDR3 covers 16 residues. The CDR3: CASSLGSGTGDSPLHF.

This chain connects TRBV12-3 or TRBV12-4 to TRBJ2-5; the TCRdb D gene call, TRBD2, has no DNA to confirm it. The CDR3 is 13 amino acids. CDR3 in amino acids: CASSFKRDGTQYF.

The J gene is TRBJ2-7, the V gene TRBV5-5; TCRdb's D call of TRBD1 is untestable without DNA. CDR3 size: 15 residues. Germline lookup yields CDR1 SGHKS and CDR2 YYEKEE (reference sequence). The CDR3 here is CASSLRGTGVSREYF. The full variable domain, rest sourced from reference TRBV5-5 and TRBJ2-7, is DAGVTQSPTHLIKTRGQQVTLRCSPISGHKSVSWYQQVLGQGPQFIFQYYEKEERGRGNFPDRFSARQFPNYSSELNVNALLLGDSALYLCASSLRGTGVSREYFGPGTRLTVT.

The J gene is TRBJ2-1, the V gene TRBV7-2; TCRdb outputs TRBD1, but without DNA this stays unchecked. Germline CDR1 is SGHTA and CDR2 is FQGNSA. This CDR3 has 15 amino acids. The CDR3 sequence is CASSHRGIIGNEQFF.

CDR3 in amino acids: CASSLSAARALSYEQYF. This chain connects TRBV4-2 to TRBJ2-7; the TCRdb call, TRBD2, lacks DNA for checking. The CDR3 runs to 17 residues. Germline V gene data show CDR1 as LGHNA and CDR2 as YNFKEQ.

The CDR3 is CASSQVPQGSDEQYF. The chain recombines TRBV4-1 with TRBJ2-7; TCRdb proposes TRBD1, but this gene call is untestable without DNA. This CDR3 comprises 15 residues. The V gene's germline CDR1 is MGHRA and CDR2 YSYEKL.

V usage is TRBV27 and J usage is TRBJ2-5. Germline V gene sequence: CDR1 MNHEY, CDR2 SMNVEV (reference sequence). There are 14 residues in the CDR3. The CDR3 reads CASSQTVSQETQYF.

V is TRBV28 and J is TRBJ1-2; TCRdb indicates TRBD1, and absent DNA this call remains unverified. The CDR3 covers 15 residues. The germline CDR1 and CDR2 sequences are MDHEN and SYDVKM. The CDR3 here is CASTTPRRRVYGYTF.

This chain links TRBV24-1 with TRBJ1-1; TCRdb calls TRBD1, which cannot be checked without DNA. This CDR3 is 13 amino acids long. Germline values: CDR1 KGHDR, CDR2 SFDVKD. This CDR3 reads CATEGTENTEAFF.

The genes are TRBV5-5 and TRBJ2-2; TCRdb outputs TRBD1, but without DNA this stays unchecked. CDR1 and CDR2 from the germline V gene are SGHKS and YYEKEE (reference sequence). The CDR3 covers 14 residues. The CDR3 here is CASSTGLIAGELFF.

The chain combines TRBV19 with TRBJ1-5. This CDR3 region has 15 residues. Germline V gene lookup returns CDR1 LNHDA and CDR2 SQIVND (reference sequence). The CDR3 spells CASSGGAGSSQPQHF.

CDR3 region: CASSQYLVKYEQYF. V gene TRBV4-2 combines with J gene TRBJ2-7. The CDR3 consists of 14 residues. Germline V gives CDR1 LGHNA, CDR2 YNFKEQ.

The chain couples TRBV15 to TRBJ1-2. Germline V gene lookup returns CDR1 LNHNV and CDR2 YYDKDF (reference sequence). The CDR3 runs to 12 residues. The CDR3 is CATSRDFAGYTF.

The chain has TRBV4-1 and TRBJ1-3. The CDR3 is made up of 15 amino acids. Germline assignment: CDR1 MGHRA and CDR2 YSYEKL. The CDR3 protein is CASSQGRNSGNTIYF.

The gene calls are TRBV21-1 and TRBJ2-4; TCRdb names TRBD1, which stays unverified in the absence of DNA. TRBV21-1 is noted as a pseudogene. This CDR3 region has 18 residues. CDR3 loop: CASSKIEVGALAKNIQYF.

This chain connects TRBV9 to TRBJ1-1; TCRdb lists TRBD1, though no DNA is available to test this call. The CDR3 is 15 amino acids. The germline V gene has CDR1 SGDLS and CDR2 YYNGEE. CDR3 residues: CASSVGTGGVAEAFF.

The V call is TRBV6-6, the J call TRBJ2-7; TCRdb's D call of TRBD1 is untestable without DNA. The V gene's germline CDR1 is MNHNY and CDR2 SVGAGI (reference sequence). The CDR3 is 14 amino acids. The CDR3 reads CASTSGQGTREQYF.

V and J are TRBV6-5 and TRBJ2-1; without DNA, the TCRdb call of TRBD1 cannot be checked. There are 16 residues in the CDR3. Germline V gene data show CDR1 as MNHEY and CDR2 as SVGAGI. This CDR3 is CASSYSQGEGYNEQFF.

The rearrangement joins TRBV20-1 to TRBJ2-1. The CDR3 spans 12 residues. CDR1 and CDR2 (germline): DFQATT, SNEGSKA (reference sequence). The CDR3 loop reads CSARGAHYEQFF.